The 4 T cell receptor beta chains below come from one sample, sequenced in a study of metastatic and nonmetastatic thyroid tumors. Among the patients, none had received any treatment before thyroid surgery. TCRdb redid the clone calls on the PCR reads using MiXCR. The data hold approximately 82,000 clones, with about 12% observed a single time. Sequencing was done on a sample of tumor tissue. These receptors all come from a female donor with papillary thyroid cancer or a benign thyroid nodule (not recorded which). Some clones in this sample may be carry-over from other donors' samples.

This clone was picked up a small number of times. Its ends do not fully match the called genes, so a read error is possible. The rearrangement uses TRBV4-1 and TRBJ1-2; D may be TRBD1 (5 bases). This CDR3 region has 18 residues. Per the germline V gene, CDR1 is MGHRA and CDR2 is YSYEKL. The CDR3 protein is CASSQEPLGASIGYGNTF. CDR3 sequence (DNA): TGCGCCAGCAGCCAAGAACCCCTCGGGGCCAGTATTGGCTATGGCAACACCTTC.

With regard to this clone: A read error may explain this, as a much larger clone is one base away. The chain joins TRBV28 to TRBJ2-7, with D possibly being TRBD1 or TRBD2 (5 bases each). CDR1 and CDR2 from the germline V gene are MDHEN and SYDVKM. V was shortened by 2 bases and J by 4 bases, with 15 bases between the two germline ends. The CDR3 totals 15 residues. Written as DNA, the CDR3 is TGTGCCAGCAGTTTAAAGAAGGGGACCGGGTACGAGCAGTACTTC. It is translated as CASSLKKGTGYEQYF.

This clone was picked up many times. Other DNA sequences in the sample encode the same CDR3. The rearrangement joins TRBV24-1 to TRBJ1-2, with D possibly being TRBD1 (5 bases). CDR1 KGHDR and CDR2 SFDVKD come from the germline V gene. Trimming shortened V by 3 bases and J by 7 bases, and 17 bases separated the two germline ends. CDR3 size: 15 residues. The chain's CDR3 is CATSDPSRDGFGYTF. In DNA form, the CDR3 reads TGTGCCACCAGTGATCCCTCCAGGGACGGATTTGGCTACACCTTC.

This clone was seen many times. The chain is built from TRBV20-1 and TRBJ2-7; the D gene is possibly TRBD2 (6 bases). Germline lookup yields CDR1 DFQATT and CDR2 SNEGSKA (reference sequence). V lost 5 bases to trimming and J lost 3 bases, with 17 bases between them. There are 14 residues in the CDR3. CDR3 bases: TGCAGTGCTGAGAAAACTAGACTAGGCTACGAGCAGTACTTC. It encodes CSAEKTRLGYEQYF.